This T cell receptor (beta chain) appears in the sequencing data of a study of T cell responses to AZD1222 COVID-19 vaccine. Points from the study as a whole: Spike-specific TCR breadth rose after two AZD1222 doses, and depth rose as well.

This clone was counted only a few times. Its specificity is not known. Trimming at V came to 3 bases and at J to 5 bases, leaving 8 bases not matched to a gene. The CDR3 extends over 15 amino acids. Germline V gives CDR1 MNHNS, CDR2 SASEGT. Generated by immunoSEQ multiplex PCR, the TCRdb table keeps only in-frame clones and is missing some. The sample contains around 94,000 clones, about 88% of which appear only once. The source is an adult in good health. The sequencing used peripheral blood, collected on day 0 of AZD1222 vaccination. The chain has TRBV6-1 and TRBJ1-1; 8 bases map to TRBD1. The CDR3 sequence: CASSDFTGQGTEAFF. The CDR3 DNA reads as TGTGCCAGCAGTGATTTTACCGGACAGGGAACTGAAGCTTTCTTT.